Sequencing of this TCR beta chain was carried out in a study of TIL therapy for anti-PD-1-resistant metastatic lung cancer. Study background: Median tumor mutation burden was 1.5 mutations per megabase. The study, taken as a whole, reports: TIL cultures after expansion showed higher clonality and lower diversity than baseline tumor (median 6% vs 31%).

CDR3 size: 16 residues. CDR1 and CDR2 (germline): SGHDN, FVKESK. Trimming shortened V by 3 bases and J by 0 bases, and 13 bases separated the two germline ends. Sequencing used immunoSEQ v3. The data were produced by immunoSEQ multiplex PCR, yet TCRdb's version contains in-frame clones alone and is incomplete. The sample yields approximately 95,000 clones, just over 65% seen once. Of note for this clone: The antigen is unknown.

Indicated time point: pre-treatment sample, taken before nivolumab and TIL therapy. Most excised metastases sampled were pleural nodules or supraclavicular lymph nodes. Sample: tumor tissue, taken at baseline. The TCR was taken from a person aged 25-85 years with non-small cell lung cancer. V usage is TRBV14 and J usage is TRBJ2-3, with a weak D call TRBD1 (5 bases). CDR3 coding DNA: TGTGCCAGCAGCCAGGGAAGGGGCACCAGCACAGATACGCAGTATTTT. It yields the protein CASSQGRGTSTDTQYF.